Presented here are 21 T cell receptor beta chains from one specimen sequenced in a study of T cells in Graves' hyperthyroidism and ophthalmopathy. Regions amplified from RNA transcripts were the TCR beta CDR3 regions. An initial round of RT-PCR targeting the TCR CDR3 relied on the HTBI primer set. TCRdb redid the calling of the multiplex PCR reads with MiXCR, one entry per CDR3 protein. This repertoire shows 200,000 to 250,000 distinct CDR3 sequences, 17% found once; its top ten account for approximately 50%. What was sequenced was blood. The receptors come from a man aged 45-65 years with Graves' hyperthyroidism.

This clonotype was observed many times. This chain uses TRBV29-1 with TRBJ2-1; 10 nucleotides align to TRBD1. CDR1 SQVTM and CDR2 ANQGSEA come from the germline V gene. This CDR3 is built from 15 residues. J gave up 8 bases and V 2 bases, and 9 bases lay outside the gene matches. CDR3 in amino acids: CSVERDRGREHEQFF. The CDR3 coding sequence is TGCAGCGTTGAACGCGACAGGGGGCGCGAGCATGAGCAGTTCTTC.

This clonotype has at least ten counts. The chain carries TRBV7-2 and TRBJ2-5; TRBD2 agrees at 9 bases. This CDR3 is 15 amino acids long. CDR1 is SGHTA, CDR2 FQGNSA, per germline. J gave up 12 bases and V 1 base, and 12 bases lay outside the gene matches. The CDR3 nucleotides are TGTGCCAGCAGCTTAGAAGGTAGCGGGAGAACGGGAAAGTACTTC. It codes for CASSLEGSGRTGKYF.

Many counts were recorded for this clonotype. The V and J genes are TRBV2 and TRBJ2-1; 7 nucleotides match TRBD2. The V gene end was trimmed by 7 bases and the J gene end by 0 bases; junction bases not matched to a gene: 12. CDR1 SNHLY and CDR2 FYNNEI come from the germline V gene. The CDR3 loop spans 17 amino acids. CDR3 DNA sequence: TGTGCCAGCACCGCAATTAGAGCGGGGAGCTCCTACAATGAGCAGTTCTTC. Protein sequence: CASTAIRAGSSYNEQFF.

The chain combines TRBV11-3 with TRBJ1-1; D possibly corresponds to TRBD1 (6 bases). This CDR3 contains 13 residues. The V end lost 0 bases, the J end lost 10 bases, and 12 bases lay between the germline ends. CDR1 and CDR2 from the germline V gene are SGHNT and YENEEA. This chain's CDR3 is CASSLERGRVAFF. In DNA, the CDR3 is TGTGCCAGCAGCTTAGAACGGGGGCGCGTAGCTTTCTTT. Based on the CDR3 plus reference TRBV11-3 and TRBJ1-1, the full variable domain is EAGVVQSPRYKIIEKKQPVAFWCNPISGHNTLYWYLQNLGQGPELLIRYENEEAVDDSQLPKDRFSAERLKGVDSTLKIQPAELGDSAVYLCASSLERGRVAFFGQGTRLTVV.

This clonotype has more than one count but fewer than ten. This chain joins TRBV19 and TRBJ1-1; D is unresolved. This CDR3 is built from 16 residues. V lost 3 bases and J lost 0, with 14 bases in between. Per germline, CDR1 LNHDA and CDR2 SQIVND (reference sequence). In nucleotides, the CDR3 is TGTGCCAGTAGTATTCAGCGGACGGGCTTGAACACTGAAGCTTTCTTT. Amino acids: CASSIQRTGLNTEAFF.

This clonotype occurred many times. This chain's CDR3 is CASSYRGQHSSYEQYF. For the CDR3, the DNA is TGTGCCAGCAGTTACCGGGGACAGCACTCCTCCTACGAGCAGTACTTC. The chain carries TRBV6-2 or TRBV6-3 and TRBJ2-7; 7 bases are shared with TRBD1. With 2 bases clipped from V and 0 bases from J, the junction kept 7 bases outside the gene matches. Germline CDR1 reads MNHEY; CDR2 reads SVGEGT. The CDR3 runs to 16 residues.

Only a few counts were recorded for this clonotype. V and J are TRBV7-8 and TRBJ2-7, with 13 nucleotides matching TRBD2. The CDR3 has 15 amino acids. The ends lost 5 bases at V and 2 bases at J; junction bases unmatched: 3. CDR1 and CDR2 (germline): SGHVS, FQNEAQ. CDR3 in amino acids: CASSTLAGGTYEQYF. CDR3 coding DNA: TGTGCCAGCAGCACACTAGCGGGAGGGACCTACGAGCAGTACTTC.

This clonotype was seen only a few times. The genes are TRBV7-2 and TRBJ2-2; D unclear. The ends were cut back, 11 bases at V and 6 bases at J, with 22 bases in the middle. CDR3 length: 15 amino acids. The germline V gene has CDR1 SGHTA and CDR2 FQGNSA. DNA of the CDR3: TGTGCCGGAACCGGCCCTGGGGATGGGGCCGGGGAGCTGTTTTTT. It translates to CAGTGPGDGAGELFF.

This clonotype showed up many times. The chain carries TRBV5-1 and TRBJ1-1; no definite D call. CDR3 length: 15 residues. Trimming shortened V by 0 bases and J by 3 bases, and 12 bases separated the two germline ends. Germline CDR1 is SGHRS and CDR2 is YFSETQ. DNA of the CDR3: TGCGCCAGCAGCTTGGTTACCGGCCGTTACACTGAAGCTTTCTTT. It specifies CASSLVTGRYTEAFF. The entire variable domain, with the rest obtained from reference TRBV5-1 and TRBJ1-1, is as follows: KAGVTQTPRYLIKTRGQQVTLSCSPISGHRSVSWYQQTPGQGLQFLFEYFSETQRNKGNFPGRFSGRQFSNSRSEMNVSTLELGDSALYLCASSLVTGRYTEAFFGQGTRLTVV.

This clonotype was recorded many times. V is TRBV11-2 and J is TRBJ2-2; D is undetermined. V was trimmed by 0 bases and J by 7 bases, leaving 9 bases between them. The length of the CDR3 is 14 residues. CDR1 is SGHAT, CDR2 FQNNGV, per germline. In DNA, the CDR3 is TGTGCCAGCAGCTTAGATTACTCCCACGGGGAGCTGTTTTTT. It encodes CASSLDYSHGELFF.

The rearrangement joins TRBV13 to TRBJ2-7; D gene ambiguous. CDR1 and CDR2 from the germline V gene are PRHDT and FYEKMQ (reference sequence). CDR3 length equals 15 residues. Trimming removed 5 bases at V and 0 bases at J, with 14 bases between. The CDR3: CASSQRARSSYEQYF. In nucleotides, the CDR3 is TGTGCCAGCAGCCAAAGAGCCAGAAGCTCCTACGAGCAGTACTTC.

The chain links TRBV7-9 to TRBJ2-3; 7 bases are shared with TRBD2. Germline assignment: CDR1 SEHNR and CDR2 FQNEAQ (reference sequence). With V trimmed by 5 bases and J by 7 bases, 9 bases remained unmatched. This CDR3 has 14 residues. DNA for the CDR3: TGTGCCAGCAGCGGGAGGGTTGTTTCAAATACGCAGTATTTT. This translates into CASSGRVVSNTQYF.

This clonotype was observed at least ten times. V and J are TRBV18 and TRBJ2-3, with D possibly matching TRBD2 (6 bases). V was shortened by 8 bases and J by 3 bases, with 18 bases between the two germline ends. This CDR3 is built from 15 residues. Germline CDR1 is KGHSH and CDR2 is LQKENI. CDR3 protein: CASTETRGFTDTQYF. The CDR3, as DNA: TGTGCCAGCACCGAGACTAGGGGTTTTACAGATACGCAGTATTTT.

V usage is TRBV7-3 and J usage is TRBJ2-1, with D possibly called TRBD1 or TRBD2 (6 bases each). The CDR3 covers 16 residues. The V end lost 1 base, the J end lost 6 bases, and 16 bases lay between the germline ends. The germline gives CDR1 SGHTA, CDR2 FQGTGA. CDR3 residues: CASSLNSGEEFNEQFF. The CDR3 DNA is TGTGCCAGCAGCTTAAATTCAGGGGAGGAGTTCAATGAGCAGTTCTTC. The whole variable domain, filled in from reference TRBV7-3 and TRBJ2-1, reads GAGVSQTPSNKVTEKGKYVELRCDPISGHTALYWYRQSLGQGPEFLIYFQGTGAADDSGLPNDRFFAVRPEGSVSTLKIQRTERGDSAVYLCASSLNSGEEFNEQFFGPGTRLTVL.

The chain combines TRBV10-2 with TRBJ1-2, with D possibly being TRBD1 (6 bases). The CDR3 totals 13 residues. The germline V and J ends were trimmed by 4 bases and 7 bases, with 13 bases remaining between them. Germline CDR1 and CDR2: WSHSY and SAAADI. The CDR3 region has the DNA TGCGCCAGCAGTGCGACAGGTTCGGGTGGCTACACCTTC. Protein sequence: CASSATGSGGYTF.

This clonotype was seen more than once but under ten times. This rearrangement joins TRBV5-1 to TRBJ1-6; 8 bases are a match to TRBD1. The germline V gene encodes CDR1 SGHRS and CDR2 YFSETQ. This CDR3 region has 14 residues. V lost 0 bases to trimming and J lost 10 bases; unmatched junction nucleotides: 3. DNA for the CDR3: TGCGCCAGCAGCTTGGGGACAGGGCGGTCACCCCTCCACTTT. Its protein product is CASSLGTGRSPLHF.

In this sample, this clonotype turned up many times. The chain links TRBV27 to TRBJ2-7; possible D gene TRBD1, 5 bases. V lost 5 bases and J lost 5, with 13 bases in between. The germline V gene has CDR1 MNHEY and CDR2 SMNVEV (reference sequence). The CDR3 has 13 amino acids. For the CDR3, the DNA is TGTGCCAGCAGTCCTATGGGGCCCGACGAGCAGTACTTC. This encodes CASSPMGPDEQYF.

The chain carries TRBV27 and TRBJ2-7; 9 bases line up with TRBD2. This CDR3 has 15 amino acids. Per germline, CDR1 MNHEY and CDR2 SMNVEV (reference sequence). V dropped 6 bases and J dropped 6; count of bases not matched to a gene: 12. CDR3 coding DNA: TGTGCCAGCAGACGGTTTAGCGGGAGCGGGCTCGAGCAGTACTTC. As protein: CASRRFSGSGLEQYF.

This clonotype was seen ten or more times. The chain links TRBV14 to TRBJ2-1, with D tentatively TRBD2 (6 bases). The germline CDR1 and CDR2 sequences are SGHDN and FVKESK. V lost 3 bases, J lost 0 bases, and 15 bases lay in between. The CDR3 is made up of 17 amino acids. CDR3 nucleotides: TGTGCCAGCAGCCACTTCGGGGGTGCGAGCTCCTACAATGAGCAGTTCTTC. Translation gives CASSHFGGASSYNEQFF. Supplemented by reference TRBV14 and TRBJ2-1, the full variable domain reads EAGVTQFPSHSVIEKGQTVTLRCDPISGHDNLYWYRRVMGKEIKFLLHFVKESKQDESGMPNNRFLAERTGGTYSTLKVQPAELEDSGVYFCASSHFGGASSYNEQFFGPGTRLTVL.

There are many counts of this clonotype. CDR3 DNA: TGTGCCAGCAGCTTAGCGGGGGGCCAAGAGACCCAGTACTTC. It encodes CASSLAGGQETQYF. The chain joins TRBV11-2 to TRBJ2-5; TRBD2 aligns across 7 bases. The CDR3 is 14 residues long. Unmatched junction bases numbered 0, after V lost 1 base and J lost 1 base. Looked up from germline, CDR1 is SGHAT and CDR2 is FQNNGV.

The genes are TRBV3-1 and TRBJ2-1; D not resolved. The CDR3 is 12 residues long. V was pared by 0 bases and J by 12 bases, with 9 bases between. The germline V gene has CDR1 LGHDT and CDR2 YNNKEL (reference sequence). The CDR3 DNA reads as TGTGCCAGCAGCCAAGAGGGCGGAACGCAGTTCTTC. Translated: CASSQEGGTQFF.